The 29 T cell receptor beta chains below were found in one sample sequenced in a study of early T cells in non-severe SARS-CoV-2 infection. TCRdb called the 5' RACE reads again in MiXCR, with one record for every CDR3 protein. Seen here are over 30,000 distinct CDR3 sequences, about 4.5% observed once, and the top ten hold 7.9%. The sequencing input was whole blood. Receptors were obtained from an adult who was a healthcare worker with PCR-confirmed SARS-CoV-2 infection or an uninfected control (not recorded which).

There are many counts of this clonotype. The chain uses TRBV3-1 and TRBJ2-2; no clear D. The V gene lost 0 bases and the J gene lost 3 bases, with 5 bases spanning the gap. The CDR3 sequence is 14 residues long. The germline gives CDR1 LGHDT, CDR2 YNNKEL (reference sequence). DNA of the CDR3: TGTGCCAGCAGCCAAGATCCTCACACCGGGGAGCTGTTTTTT. Translating it yields CASSQDPHTGELFF.

This clonotype was picked up many times. CDR3 DNA sequence: TGTGCCATCAGTGAGCGGGACAGTTATCAGCCCCAGCATTTT. Translated: CAISERDSYQPQHF. V is TRBV10-3 and J is TRBJ1-5, with 7 bases lining up with TRBD1. Per germline, CDR1 ENHRY and CDR2 SYGVKD. The CDR3 covers 14 residues. The trim removed 2 bases at V and 5 bases at J, leaving 3 bases unmatched.

V and J are TRBV7-8 and TRBJ2-3; 8 nucleotides line up with TRBD2. CDR3 size: 15 residues. Germline V CDR1 and CDR2: SGHVS, FQNEAQ. The V gene end was trimmed by 5 bases and the J gene end by 2 bases; junction bases not matched to a gene: 6. This CDR3 reads CASSPGRGYTDTQYF. The CDR3 DNA reads TGTGCCAGCAGCCCCGGGAGGGGGTACACAGATACGCAGTATTTT.

The chain has TRBV5-1 and TRBJ2-7; the match to TRBD1 covers 10 bases. The CDR3 sequence is 14 residues long. V trimming: 7 bases; J trimming: 0 bases; junction bases outside the gene matches: 4. The germline V gene encodes CDR1 SGHRS and CDR2 YFSETQ. The CDR3 DNA reads as TGCGCCAGCGGACAGGGGGTGAACTCCTACGAGCAGTACTTC. Amino acids: CASGQGVNSYEQYF.

This clonotype was found many times. The V gene is TRBV4-3, the J gene TRBJ2-7; 9 bases match TRBD1. V trimming: 1 base; J trimming: 2 bases; junction bases outside the gene matches: 3. The CDR3 contains 15 residues. CDR1 LGHNA and CDR2 YSLEER come from the germline V gene. CDR3 DNA sequence: TGCGCCAGCAGCCAAGGACAGGGGGAAGCCTACGAGCAGTACTTC. Amino acids: CASSQGQGEAYEQYF.

This clonotype was recorded a few times. V gene TRBV7-7 combines with J gene TRBJ2-5, with 8 positions matching TRBD2. Trimming cost V 5 bases and J 3 bases; bases outside gene matches: 8. The CDR3 spans 15 residues. CDR1 is SSHAT and CDR2 is FNYEAQ in the germline V gene (reference sequence). DNA of the CDR3: TGTGCCAGCAGCCGGAAGTGGGGACTAGAAGAGACCCAGTACTTC. Amino acids: CASSRKWGLEETQYF. The full variable domain, rest sourced from reference TRBV7-7 and TRBJ2-5, is GAGVSQSPRYKVTKRGQDVTLRCDPISSHATLYWYQQALGQGPEFLTYFNYEAQPDKSGLPSDRFSAERPEGSISTLTIQRTEQRDSAMYRCASSRKWGLEETQYFGPGTRLLVL.

This clonotype came up a few times. The chain carries TRBV7-6 and TRBJ2-5, with TRBD1 matching over 9 bases. With V trimmed by 6 bases and J by 5 bases, 7 bases remained unmatched. Germline values: CDR1 SGHVS, CDR2 FNYEAQ. CDR3 length equals 14 residues. As DNA, the CDR3 is TGTGCCAGCAGTCGTACAGGGGGCGGGGAGACCCAGTACTTC. Its translation is CASSRTGGGETQYF. Together with reference TRBV7-6 and TRBJ2-5, the CDR3 gives the full variable domain: GAGVSQSPRYKVTKRGQDVALRCDPISGHVSLYWYRQALGQGPEFLTYFNYEAQQDKSGLPNDRFSAERPEGSISTLTIQRTEQRDSAMYRCASSRTGGGETQYFGPGTRLLVL.

This clonotype appeared many times. This chain connects TRBV5-5 to TRBJ2-1, with D possibly TRBD1 on 5 matching bases. The CDR3 runs to 15 residues. V lost 0 bases and J lost 2, with 9 bases in between. CDR1 and CDR2 (germline): SGHKS, YYEKEE (reference sequence). The CDR3 DNA is TGTGCCAGCAGCTTGGAAGGGGATCCCTACAATGAGCAGTTCTTC. This translates into CASSLEGDPYNEQFF.

Many counts were recorded for this clonotype. This rearrangement joins TRBV3-1 to TRBJ1-5; 7 bases match TRBD1. Losses at the gene ends were 6 bases for V and 4 bases for J; bases not matched to a gene: 6. This CDR3 contains 14 residues. Germline V gives CDR1 LGHDT, CDR2 YNNKEL (reference sequence). This chain's CDR3 is CASSPDRVNQPQHF. DNA of the CDR3: TGTGCCAGCAGTCCTGACAGGGTAAATCAGCCCCAGCATTTT.

The V gene is TRBV28, the J gene TRBJ1-6, with a weak D call TRBD1 (6 bases). Trimming left V 7 bases short and J 3 bases short, with 10 bases between. The CDR3 has 14 residues. Per the germline V gene, CDR1 is MDHEN and CDR2 is SYDVKM. The CDR3 sequence is CASKKDSYNSPLHF. CDR3 DNA sequence: TGTGCCAGCAAAAAGGACAGCTATAATTCACCCCTCCACTTT.

This clonotype was counted a few times. This sequence joins TRBV7-9 and TRBJ2-1; D is unclear. The CDR3 consists of 12 residues. Trimming took off 2 bases at V and 8 bases at J, with 7 bases between the two ends. Germline V gene sequence: CDR1 SEHNR, CDR2 FQNEAQ (reference sequence). The CDR3 sequence is CASSLPDDEQFF. The CDR3 nucleotides are TGTGCCAGCAGCTTACCAGACGATGAGCAGTTCTTC.

In its sample, this clonotype was seen many times. This chain connects TRBV10-3 to TRBJ1-1, with unresolved D. Germline values: CDR1 ENHRY, CDR2 SYGVKD. The CDR3 loop spans 13 amino acids. V was clipped by 0 bases and J by 2 bases, with 4 bases between them. The DNA of the CDR3 is TGTGCCATCAGTGAGTCGTTAAACACTGAAGCTTTCTTT. Encoded protein: CAISESLNTEAFF.

Ten or more counts support this clonotype. The chain recombines TRBV20-1 with TRBJ1-2, with D perhaps matching TRBD1 (5 bases). Deletions cut 2 bases from V and 8 bases from J, with 15 bases between. CDR3 size: 13 residues. Germline CDR1 and CDR2: DFQATT and SNEGSKA (reference sequence). The CDR3 nucleotides read TGCAGTGCTAGAACCCCAGGGCCTCGCGGCTACACCTTC. This sequence encodes CSARTPGPRGYTF.

At least ten counts were recorded for this clonotype. The V and J genes are TRBV24-1 and TRBJ1-2, with D hard to call. Germline lookup yields CDR1 KGHDR and CDR2 SFDVKD. This CDR3 region has 14 residues. Trimming took 3 bases from V and 1 from J, leaving 8 bases between them. In nucleotides, the CDR3 is TGTGCCACCAGTGATCGAGAGAGTAACTATGGCTACACCTTC. It encodes CATSDRESNYGYTF.

This clonotype was seen repeatedly, ten times or more. V and J are TRBV29-1 and TRBJ2-7; 9 bases align to TRBD1. The germline CDR1 and CDR2 sequences are SQVTM and ANQGSEA. After removal of 5 bases from V and 7 bases from J, the junction contained 9 bases not matched to a gene. The CDR3 sequence is 13 residues long. The chain's CDR3 is CSVLGQGLTEQYF. Here the CDR3 DNA reads TGCAGCGTTCTCGGACAGGGGCTTACGGAGCAGTACTTC.

Ten or more counts support this clonotype. This sequence joins TRBV9 and TRBJ2-2; a weak D match, TRBD2 (6 bases). The V end was cut by 0 bases, the J end by 4 bases, with 13 bases between. Germline V gives CDR1 SGDLS, CDR2 YYNGEE. The CDR3 totals 16 residues. The DNA for the CDR3 is TGTGCCAGCAGCGTAGACGGTAGCGGTAGCACCGGGGAGCTGTTTTTT. Translating gives CASSVDGSGSTGELFF.

This clonotype was seen repeatedly, ten times or more. The chain carries TRBV7-2 and TRBJ2-5; 15 bases match TRBD2. V lost 5 bases to trimming and J lost 5 bases; unmatched junction nucleotides: 9. The CDR3 extends over 17 amino acids. In germline, CDR1 is SGHTA, CDR2 FQGNSA. The CDR3 here is CASSPLGTSGGRETQYF. Written as DNA, the CDR3 is TGTGCCAGCAGCCCCTTAGGGACTAGCGGGGGGCGGGAGACCCAGTACTTC.

The CDR3 here is CASSLGRLSSGNTIYF. The CDR3 DNA sequence: TGTGCCAGCAGCTTGGGCAGGTTAAGCTCTGGAAACACCATATATTTT. The rearrangement uses TRBV5-5 and TRBJ1-3; D gene unclear. The CDR3 has 16 amino acids. V dropped 0 bases and J dropped 0 bases, with 10 bases sitting between them. The germline CDR1 and CDR2 sequences are SGHKS and YYEKEE (reference sequence).

In its sample, this clonotype was seen many times. This sequence joins TRBV28 and TRBJ1-5; D is ambiguous. Between the trimmed V and J ends, which lost 1 base and 3 bases, there was a span of 7 bases. The CDR3 extends over 14 amino acids. CDR1 is MDHEN and CDR2 is SYDVKM in the germline V gene. Here the CDR3 reads CASSLSGDNQPQHF. The CDR3 DNA sequence: TGTGCCAGCAGTTTATCTGGAGACAATCAGCCCCAGCATTTT.

This clonotype showed up many times. The V call is TRBV15, the J call TRBJ2-6, with D perhaps assigned TRBD1 or TRBD2 (5 bases each). Germline V gives CDR1 LNHNV, CDR2 YYDKDF (reference sequence). The CDR3 contains 16 residues. V was clipped by 5 bases and J by 0 bases, with 11 bases between them. CDR3 protein: CATSGGQPSGANVLTF. CDR3 sequence (DNA): TGTGCCACCAGCGGAGGACAACCCTCTGGGGCCAACGTCCTGACTTTC.

V is TRBV7-8 and J is TRBJ1-1; no clear D gene. This CDR3 is built from 14 residues. CDR1 is SGHVS and CDR2 is FQNEAQ in the germline V gene. V lost 0 bases and J lost 1, with 6 bases in between. The CDR3 sequence: CASSLAGGNTEAFF. The CDR3 nucleotides read TGTGCCAGCAGCTTAGCGGGAGGGAACACTGAAGCTTTCTTT.

This clonotype was counted many times. V and J are TRBV27 and TRBJ1-5, with TRBD1 as a possible D gene (5 bases). Trimming pared 6 bases from V and 0 bases from J, leaving 12 bases between. The CDR3 runs 15 residues. Germline V CDR1 and CDR2: MNHEY, SMNVEV (reference sequence). Written as DNA, the CDR3 is TGTGCCAGCAGGCTTGCCAGGGTTAGCAATCAGCCCCAGCATTTT. Its protein is CASRLARVSNQPQHF.

This clonotype was seen a few times. The chain uses TRBV5-1 and TRBJ2-2; D unresolved. This CDR3 has 11 amino acids. Germline-derived CDR1 and CDR2 are SGHRS and YFSETQ. V was trimmed by 5 bases and J by 3 bases, leaving 2 bases between them. CDR3 in DNA: TGCGCCAGCAGTTACACCGGGGAGCTGTTTTTT. Translated, it gives CASSYTGELFF.

This clonotype was recorded a few times. This chain connects TRBV27 to TRBJ2-3, with 7 bases matching TRBD1. J was trimmed by 2 bases and V by 5 bases; bases with no gene match: 7. CDR1 is MNHEY and CDR2 is SMNVEV in the germline V gene (reference sequence). This CDR3 region has 15 residues. The DNA of the CDR3 is TGTGCCAGCAGTAGACTACAGGGGCTCACAGATACGCAGTATTTT. Its protein product is CASSRLQGLTDTQYF.

The J gene is TRBJ2-1, the V gene TRBV5-1; weak D call: TRBD2 (6 bases). V was pared by 0 bases and J by 3 bases, with 10 bases between. The CDR3 is 15 residues long. From germline, CDR1 is SGHRS and CDR2 YFSETQ. DNA for the CDR3: TGCGCCAGCAGCTTGGGGAGGGGCGTCTACAATGAGCAGTTCTTC. This sequence encodes CASSLGRGVYNEQFF.

The chain uses TRBV7-9 and TRBJ2-3, with TRBD2 matching over 8 bases. V shed 3 bases, J shed 2 bases, and the junction held 4 bases outside the gene matches. This CDR3 has 15 amino acids. The germline gives CDR1 SEHNR, CDR2 FQNEAQ (reference sequence). The CDR3 sequence is CASSFTSGFTDTQYF. The CDR3 DNA reads TGTGCCAGCAGCTTCACTAGCGGATTCACAGATACGCAGTATTTT.

A remark on this clonotype: One base away lies a much larger clone, so this may be a sequencing read error. The chain links TRBV19 to TRBJ2-3, with D tentatively TRBD1 (5 bases). The CDR3 loop spans 12 amino acids. Germline-derived CDR1 and CDR2 are LNHDA and SQIVND (reference sequence). Trimming shortened V by 6 bases and J by 5 bases, and 9 bases separated the two germline ends. The CDR3 coding sequence is TGTGCCAGTAGAAACAGGTTAGATACGCAGTATTTT. This gives the protein CASRNRLDTQYF.

This clonotype was counted ten times or more. This chain connects TRBV23-1 to TRBJ2-1, with 8 bases fitting TRBD2. TRBV23-1 is an open reading frame, and its role is uncertain. The CDR3 is 15 amino acids. V trimming: 1 base; J trimming: 5 bases; junction bases outside the gene matches: 4. CDR3 coding DNA: TGCGCCAGCAGTCAATTTTCGGGGGGGAACAATGAGCAGTTCTTC. Its protein is CASSQFSGGNNEQFF.

This clonotype appeared many times. The chain employs TRBV23-1 and TRBJ2-3; TRBD2 matches at 8 bases. TRBV23-1 is classed as an ORF, of uncertain function. The CDR3 has 18 residues. V dropped 0 bases and J dropped 6; count of bases not matched to a gene: 14. The CDR3 protein is CASSQSPPRGVFTDTQYF. DNA of the CDR3: TGCGCCAGCAGTCAATCGCCCCCGCGGGGGGTATTTACTGATACGCAGTATTTT.